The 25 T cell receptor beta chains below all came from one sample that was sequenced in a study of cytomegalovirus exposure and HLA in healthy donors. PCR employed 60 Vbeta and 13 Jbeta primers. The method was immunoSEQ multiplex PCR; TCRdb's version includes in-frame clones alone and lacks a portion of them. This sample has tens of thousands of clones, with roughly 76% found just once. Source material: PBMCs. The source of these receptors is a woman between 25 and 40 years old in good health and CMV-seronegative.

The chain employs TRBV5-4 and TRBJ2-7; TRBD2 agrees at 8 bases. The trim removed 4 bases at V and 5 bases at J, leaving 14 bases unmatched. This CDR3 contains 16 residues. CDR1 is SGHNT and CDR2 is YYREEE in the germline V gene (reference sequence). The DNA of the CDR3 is TGTGCCAGCAGCCAAAGGAGCGGGAGTGGCCGGGACGAGCAGTACTTC. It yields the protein CASSQRSGSGRDEQYF.

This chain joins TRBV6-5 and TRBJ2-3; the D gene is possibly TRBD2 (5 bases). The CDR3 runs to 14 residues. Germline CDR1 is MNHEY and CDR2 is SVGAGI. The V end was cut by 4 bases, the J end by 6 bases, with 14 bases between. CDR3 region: CASSSTRTWDTQYF. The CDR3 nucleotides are TGTGCCAGCAGTTCAACTAGGACGTGGGATACGCAGTATTTT.

As DNA, the CDR3 is TGTGCCAGCAGGGACAGGGCAATACGCTCCCTTTATCAGCCCCAGCATTTT. The encoded protein is CASRDRAIRSLYQPQHF. The J gene is TRBJ1-5, the V gene TRBV28; 8 nucleotides align to TRBD1. This CDR3 is built from 17 residues. Per the germline V gene, CDR1 is MDHEN and CDR2 is SYDVKM. V lost 6 bases and J lost 5; bases outside the gene matches: 15.

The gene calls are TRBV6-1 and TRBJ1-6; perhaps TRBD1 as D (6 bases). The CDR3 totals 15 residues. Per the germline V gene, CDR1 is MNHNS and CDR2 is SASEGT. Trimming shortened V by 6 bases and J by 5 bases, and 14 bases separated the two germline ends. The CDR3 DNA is TGTGCCAGCAGAGAATTAGGGGGACATAATTCACCCCTCCACTTT. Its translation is CASRELGGHNSPLHF.

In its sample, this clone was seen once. The chain's CDR3 is CTSSQESRDTSSYNEQFF. CDR3 nucleotide sequence: TGCACCAGCAGCCAAGAAAGTCGGGACACAAGCTCCTACAATGAGCAGTTCTTC. The V gene is TRBV1, the J gene TRBJ2-1; TRBD1 is the table's D call, not checked against the DNA. TRBV1 is annotated as a pseudogene. The length of the CDR3 is 18 residues.

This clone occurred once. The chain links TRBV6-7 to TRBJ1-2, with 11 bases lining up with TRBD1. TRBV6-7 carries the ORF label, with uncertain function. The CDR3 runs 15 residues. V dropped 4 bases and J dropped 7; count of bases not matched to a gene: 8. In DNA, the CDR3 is TGTGCCAGCAGTTCCCGGGACAGGGGGAGAGGTGGCTACACCTTC. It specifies CASSSRDRGRGGYTF.

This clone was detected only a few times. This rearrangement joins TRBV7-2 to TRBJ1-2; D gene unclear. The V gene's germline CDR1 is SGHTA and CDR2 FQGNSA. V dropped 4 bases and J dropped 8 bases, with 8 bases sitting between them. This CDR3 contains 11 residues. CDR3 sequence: CASSSGWGYTF. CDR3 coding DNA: TGTGCCAGCAGCTCCGGGTGGGGCTACACCTTC.

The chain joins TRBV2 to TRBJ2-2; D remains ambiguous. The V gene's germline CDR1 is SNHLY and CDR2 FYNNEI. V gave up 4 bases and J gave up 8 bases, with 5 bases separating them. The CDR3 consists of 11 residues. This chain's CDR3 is CASSAGGELFF. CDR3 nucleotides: TGTGCCAGCAGTGCAGGTGGGGAGCTGTTTTTT. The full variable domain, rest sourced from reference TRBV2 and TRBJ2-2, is EPEVTQTPSHQVTQMGQEVILRCVPISNHLYFYWYRQILGQKVEFLVSFYNNEISEKSEIFDDQFSVERPDGSNFTLKIRSTKLEDSAMYFCASSAGGELFFGEGSRLTVL.

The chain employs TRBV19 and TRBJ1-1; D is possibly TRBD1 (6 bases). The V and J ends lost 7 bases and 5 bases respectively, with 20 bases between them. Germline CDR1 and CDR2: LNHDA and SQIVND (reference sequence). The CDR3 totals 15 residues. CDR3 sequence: CASTLHREGRTEAFF. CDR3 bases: TGTGCCAGTACACTCCACAGGGAAGGCAGAACTGAAGCTTTCTTT.

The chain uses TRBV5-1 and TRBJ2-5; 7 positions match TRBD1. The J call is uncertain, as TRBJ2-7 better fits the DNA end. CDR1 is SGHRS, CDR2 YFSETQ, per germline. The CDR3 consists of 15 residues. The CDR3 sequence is CASSLPPGGFYEQYF. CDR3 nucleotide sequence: TGCGCCAGCAGCTTACCGCCAGGGGGATTCTACGAGCAGTACTTC.

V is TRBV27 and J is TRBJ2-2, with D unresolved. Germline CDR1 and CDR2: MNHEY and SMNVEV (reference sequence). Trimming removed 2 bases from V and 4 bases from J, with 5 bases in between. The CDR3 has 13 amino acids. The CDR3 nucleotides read TGTGCCAGCAGTTTAGCTATCACCGGGGAGCTGTTTTTT. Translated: CASSLAITGELFF.

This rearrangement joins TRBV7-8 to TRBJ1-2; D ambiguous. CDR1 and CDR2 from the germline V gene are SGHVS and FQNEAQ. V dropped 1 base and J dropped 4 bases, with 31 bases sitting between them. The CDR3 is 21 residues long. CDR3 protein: CASSLGSADSMRWKLFYGYTF. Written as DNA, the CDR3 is TGTGCCAGCAGCTTAGGATCCGCGGATAGCATGAGGTGGAAATTGTTCTATGGCTACACCTTC.

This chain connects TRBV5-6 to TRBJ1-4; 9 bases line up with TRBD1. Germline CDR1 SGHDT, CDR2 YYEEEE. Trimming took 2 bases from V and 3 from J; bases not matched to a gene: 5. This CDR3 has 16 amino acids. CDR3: CASSFLTGGPNEKLFF. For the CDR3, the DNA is TGTGCCAGCAGCTTTCTAACAGGGGGCCCTAATGAAAAACTGTTTTTT.

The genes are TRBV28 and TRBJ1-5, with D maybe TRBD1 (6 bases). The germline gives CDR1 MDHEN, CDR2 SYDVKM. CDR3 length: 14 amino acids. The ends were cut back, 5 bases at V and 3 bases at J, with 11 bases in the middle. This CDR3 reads CASSVGHANQPQHF. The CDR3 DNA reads TGTGCCAGCAGTGTGGGACACGCCAATCAGCCCCAGCATTTT.

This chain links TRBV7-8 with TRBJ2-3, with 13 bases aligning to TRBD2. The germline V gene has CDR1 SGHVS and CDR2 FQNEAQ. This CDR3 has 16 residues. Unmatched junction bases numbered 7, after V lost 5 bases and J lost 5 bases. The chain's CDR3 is CASSQRTSGSRDTQYF. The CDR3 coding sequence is TGTGCCAGCAGCCAACGGACTAGCGGGAGTAGAGATACGCAGTATTTT.

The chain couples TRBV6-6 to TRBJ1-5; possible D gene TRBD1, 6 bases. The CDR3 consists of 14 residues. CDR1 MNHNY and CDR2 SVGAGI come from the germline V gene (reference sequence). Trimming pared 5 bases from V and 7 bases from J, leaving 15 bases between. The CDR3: CASSPPGAGQPQHF. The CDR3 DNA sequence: TGTGCCAGCAGTCCCCCAGGGGCCGGGCAGCCCCAGCATTTT.

DNA for the CDR3: TGTGCCAGCAGCTTAATCAGGGGGCACGGGGAGCTGTTTTTT. It yields the protein CASSLIRGHGELFF. This rearrangement joins TRBV7-8 to TRBJ2-2; TRBD1 matches 8 bases. The germline gives CDR1 SGHVS, CDR2 FQNEAQ. Unmatched junction bases numbered 3, after V lost 2 bases and J lost 7 bases. This CDR3 is built from 14 residues.

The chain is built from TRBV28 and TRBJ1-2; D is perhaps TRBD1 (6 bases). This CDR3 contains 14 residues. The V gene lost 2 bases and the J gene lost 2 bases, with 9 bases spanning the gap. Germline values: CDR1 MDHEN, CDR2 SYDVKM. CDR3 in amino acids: CASSLGQGNYGYTF. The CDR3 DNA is TGTGCCAGCAGTTTAGGGCAGGGGAACTATGGCTACACCTTC.

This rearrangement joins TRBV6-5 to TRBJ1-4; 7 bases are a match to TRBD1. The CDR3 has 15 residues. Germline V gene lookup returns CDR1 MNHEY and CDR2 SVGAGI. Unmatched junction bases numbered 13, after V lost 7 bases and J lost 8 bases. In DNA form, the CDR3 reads TGTGCCAGCAAGGGGGGACAGCCTCTTAGGGAAAAACTGTTTTTT. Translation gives CASKGGQPLREKLFF.

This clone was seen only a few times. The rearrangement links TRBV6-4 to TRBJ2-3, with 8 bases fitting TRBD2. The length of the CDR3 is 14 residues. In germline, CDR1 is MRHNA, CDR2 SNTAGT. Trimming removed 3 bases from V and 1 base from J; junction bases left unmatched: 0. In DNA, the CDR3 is TGTGCCAGCAGTGAAGCGGGGGGCACAGATACGCAGTATTTT. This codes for CASSEAGGTDTQYF.

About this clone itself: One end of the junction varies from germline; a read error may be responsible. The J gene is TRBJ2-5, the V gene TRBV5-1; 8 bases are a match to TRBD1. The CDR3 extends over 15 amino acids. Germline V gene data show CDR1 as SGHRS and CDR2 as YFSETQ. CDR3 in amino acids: CASSSGQGTQEAQYF. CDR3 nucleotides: TGCGCCAGCAGCTCAGGACAGGGAACCCAAGAGGCCCAGTACTTC.

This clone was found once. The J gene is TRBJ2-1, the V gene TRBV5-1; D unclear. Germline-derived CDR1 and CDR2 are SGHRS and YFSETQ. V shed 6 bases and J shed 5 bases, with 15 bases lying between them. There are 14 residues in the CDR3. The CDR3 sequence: CASTAVPGNNEQFF. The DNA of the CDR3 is TGCGCCAGCACCGCAGTGCCGGGTAACAATGAGCAGTTCTTC.

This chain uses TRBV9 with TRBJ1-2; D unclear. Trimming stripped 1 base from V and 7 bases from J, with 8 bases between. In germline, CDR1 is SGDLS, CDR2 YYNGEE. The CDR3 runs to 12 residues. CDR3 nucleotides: TGTGCCAGCAGCGTATCCGGGGTTGGCTACACCTTC. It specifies CASSVSGVGYTF. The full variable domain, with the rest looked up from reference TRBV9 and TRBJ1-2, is DSGVTQTPKHLITATGQRVTLRCSPRSGDLSVYWYQQSLDQGLQFLIQYYNGEERAKGNILERFSAQQFPDLHSELNLSSLELGDSALYFCASSVSGVGYTFGSGTRLTVV.

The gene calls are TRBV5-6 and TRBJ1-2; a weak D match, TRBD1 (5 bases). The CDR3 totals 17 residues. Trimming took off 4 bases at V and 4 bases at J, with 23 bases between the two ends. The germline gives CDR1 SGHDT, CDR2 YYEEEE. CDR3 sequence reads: CASSDRQLTSLLYGYTF. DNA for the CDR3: TGTGCCAGCAGCGATCGACAGCTAACCTCGCTCCTCTATGGCTACACCTTC.

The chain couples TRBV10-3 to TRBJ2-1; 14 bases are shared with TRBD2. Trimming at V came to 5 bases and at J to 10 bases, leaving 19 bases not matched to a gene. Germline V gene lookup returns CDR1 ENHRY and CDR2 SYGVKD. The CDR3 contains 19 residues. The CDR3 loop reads CAISPSGGLAGVVLWEQFF. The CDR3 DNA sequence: TGTGCCATCAGTCCCTCAGGGGGACTAGCGGGAGTGGTTCTTTGGGAGCAGTTCTTC.